This T cell receptor beta chain was sequenced for a study of response to subunit inactivated influenza vaccine. The V and J ends lost 1 base and 4 bases respectively, with 7 bases between them. Germline V gives CDR1 SGHTA, CDR2 FQGNSA. The CDR3 is made up of 14 amino acids. As regards this clonotype: The antigen remains undetermined.

TCRdb re-called the RT-PCR reads through MiXCR, storing one row per CDR3 protein. Among about 610,000 distinct CDR3 sequences listed, 12% to 15% were seen once. General observations from the study: Only a handful of new T cells, the authors suggested, are recruited with each seasonal influenza vaccination.

The sample in question was PBMCs from blood, obtained about 13 days after vaccination. This TCR came from a man in his forties or fifties who received an inactivated influenza vaccine. This chain uses TRBV7-2 with TRBJ2-2; D is unclear. CDR3 sequence (DNA): TGTGCCAGCAGCTTAGGGCCCATCACCGGGGAGCTGTTTTTT. Translation: CASSLGPITGELFF.